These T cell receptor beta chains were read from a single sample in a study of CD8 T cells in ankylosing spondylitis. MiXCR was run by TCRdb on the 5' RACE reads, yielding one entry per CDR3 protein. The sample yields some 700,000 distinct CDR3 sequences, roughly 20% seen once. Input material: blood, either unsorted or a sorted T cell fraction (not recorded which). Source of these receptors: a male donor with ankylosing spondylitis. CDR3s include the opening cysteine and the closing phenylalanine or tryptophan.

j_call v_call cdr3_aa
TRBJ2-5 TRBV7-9 CASSLALQGKETQYF
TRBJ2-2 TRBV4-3 CASSQDPAGGTNTGELFF
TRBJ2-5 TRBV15 CATRVSGRAALETQYF
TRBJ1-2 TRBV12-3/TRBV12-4 CASSLRGRGSGYTF
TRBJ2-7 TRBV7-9 CASSPGASPPYEQYF
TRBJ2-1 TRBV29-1 CSVERRQGASNEQFF
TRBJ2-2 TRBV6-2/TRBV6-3 CASSYQWDRANTGELFF
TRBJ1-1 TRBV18 CASSPNGRDEAFF
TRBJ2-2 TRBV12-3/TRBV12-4 CASTQLATNTGELFF
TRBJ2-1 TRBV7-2 CASTPGTGVIHEQFF
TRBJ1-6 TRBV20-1 CSARDPRYVDSPLHF
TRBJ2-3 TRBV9 CASSAPRDHSTDTQYF
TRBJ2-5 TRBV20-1 CSARDGQRGGATQYF
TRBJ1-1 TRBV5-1 CASSLEPHTEAFF
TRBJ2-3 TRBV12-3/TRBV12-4 CASSLRDPTQYF
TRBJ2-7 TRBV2 CASSEEGGQYF
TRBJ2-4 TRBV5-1 CASSLGTGNFIQYF
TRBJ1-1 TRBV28 CASPPYRGMNTEAFF
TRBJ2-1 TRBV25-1 CASSPLDNYNEQFF
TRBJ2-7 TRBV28 CASSSQRLAVSYEQYF
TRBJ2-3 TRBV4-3 CASSQVGGRSGADTQYF
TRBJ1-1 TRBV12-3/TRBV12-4 CASSSPGHTEAFF
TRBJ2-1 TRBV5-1 CASSFDGGLYNEQFF
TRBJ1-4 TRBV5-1 CASSLDAATNEKLFF
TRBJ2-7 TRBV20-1 CSAPKQQYEQYF
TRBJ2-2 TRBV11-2 CASSLTWEELFF
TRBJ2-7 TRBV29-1 CSVLSTGQGAGYEQYF
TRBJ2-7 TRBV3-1 CASSPKMGAEQYF
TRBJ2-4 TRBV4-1 CASSQERESTGTWGNIQYF